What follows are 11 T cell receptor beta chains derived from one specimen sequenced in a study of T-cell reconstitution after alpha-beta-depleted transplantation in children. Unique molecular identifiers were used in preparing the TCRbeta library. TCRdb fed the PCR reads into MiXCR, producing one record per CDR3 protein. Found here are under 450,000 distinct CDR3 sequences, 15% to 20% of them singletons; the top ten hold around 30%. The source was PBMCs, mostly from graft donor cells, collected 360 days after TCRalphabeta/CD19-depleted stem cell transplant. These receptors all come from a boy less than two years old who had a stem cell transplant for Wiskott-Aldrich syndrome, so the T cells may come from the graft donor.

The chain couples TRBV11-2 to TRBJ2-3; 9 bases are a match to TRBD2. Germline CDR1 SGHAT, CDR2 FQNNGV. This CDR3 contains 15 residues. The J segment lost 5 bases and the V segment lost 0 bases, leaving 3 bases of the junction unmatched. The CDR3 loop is CASSLDRGGGDTQYF. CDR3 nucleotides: TGTGCCAGCAGCTTAGATCGCGGGGGGGGAGATACGCAGTATTTT. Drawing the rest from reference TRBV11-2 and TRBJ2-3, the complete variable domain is EAGVAQSPRYKIIEKRQSVAFWCNPISGHATLYWYQQILGQGPKLLIQFQNNGVVDDSQLPKDRFSAERLKGVDSTLKIQPAKLEDSAVYLCASSLDRGGGDTQYFGPGTRLTVL.

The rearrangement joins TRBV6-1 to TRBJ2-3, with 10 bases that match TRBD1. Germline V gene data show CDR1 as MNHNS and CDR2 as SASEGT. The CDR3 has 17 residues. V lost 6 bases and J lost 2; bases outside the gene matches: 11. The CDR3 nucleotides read TGTGCCAGCAGAGCAAAAGTAGGGACAGGGGACACAGATACGCAGTATTTT. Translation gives CASRAKVGTGDTDTQYF.

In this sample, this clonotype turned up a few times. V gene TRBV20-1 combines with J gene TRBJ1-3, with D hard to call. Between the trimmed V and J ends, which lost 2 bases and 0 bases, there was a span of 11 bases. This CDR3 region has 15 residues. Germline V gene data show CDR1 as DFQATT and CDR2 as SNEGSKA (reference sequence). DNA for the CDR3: TGCAGTGCTAGACAACGGACTGACTCTGGAAACACCATATATTTT. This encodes CSARQRTDSGNTIYF.

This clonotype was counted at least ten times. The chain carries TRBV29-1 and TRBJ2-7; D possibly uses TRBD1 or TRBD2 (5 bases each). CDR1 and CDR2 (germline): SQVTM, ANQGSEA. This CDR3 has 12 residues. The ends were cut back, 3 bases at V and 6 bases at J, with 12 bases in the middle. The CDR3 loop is CSVDRGGGEQYF. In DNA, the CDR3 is TGCAGCGTTGATCGGGGCGGAGGCGAGCAGTACTTC.

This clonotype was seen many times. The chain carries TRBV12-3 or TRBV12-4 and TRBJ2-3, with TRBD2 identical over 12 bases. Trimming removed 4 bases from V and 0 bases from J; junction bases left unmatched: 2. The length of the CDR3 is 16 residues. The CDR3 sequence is CASSWTSGASTDTQYF. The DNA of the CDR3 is TGTGCCAGCAGTTGGACTAGCGGGGCTAGCACAGATACGCAGTATTTT.

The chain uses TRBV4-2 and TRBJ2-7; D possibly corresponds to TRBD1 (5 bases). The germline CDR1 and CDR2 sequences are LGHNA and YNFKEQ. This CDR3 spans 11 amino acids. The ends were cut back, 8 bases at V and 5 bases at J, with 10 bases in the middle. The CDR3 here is CASPPTDEQYF. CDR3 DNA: TGTGCCAGCCCCCCGACAGACGAGCAGTACTTC.

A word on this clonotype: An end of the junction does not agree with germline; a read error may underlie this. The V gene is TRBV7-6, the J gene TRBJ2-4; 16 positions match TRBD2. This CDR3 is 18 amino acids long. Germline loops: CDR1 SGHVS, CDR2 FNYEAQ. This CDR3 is CASSLGLAGGQAKNIQYF. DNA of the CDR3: TGTGCCAGCAGCCTGGGACTAGCGGGAGGGCAAGCCAAGAACATTCAGTACTTC. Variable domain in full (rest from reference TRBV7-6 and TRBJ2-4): GAGVSQSPRYKVTKRGQDVALRCDPISGHVSLYWYRQALGQGPEFLTYFNYEAQQDKSGLPNDRFSAERPEGSISTLTIQRTEQRDSAMYRCASSLGLAGGQAKNIQYFGAGTRLSVL.

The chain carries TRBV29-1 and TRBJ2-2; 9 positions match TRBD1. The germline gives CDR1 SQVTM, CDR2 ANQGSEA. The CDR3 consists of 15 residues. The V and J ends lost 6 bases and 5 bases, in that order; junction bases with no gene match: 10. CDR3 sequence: CSVADTGGSTGELFF. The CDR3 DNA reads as TGCAGCGTGGCAGACACAGGGGGCTCGACCGGGGAGCTGTTTTTT.

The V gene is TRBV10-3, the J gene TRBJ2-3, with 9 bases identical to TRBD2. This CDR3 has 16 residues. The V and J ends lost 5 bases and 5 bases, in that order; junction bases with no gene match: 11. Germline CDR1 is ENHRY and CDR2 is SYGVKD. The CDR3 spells CAISRRGGPGKDTQYF. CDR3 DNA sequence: TGTGCCATCAGTAGGCGGGGGGGCCCGGGAAAAGATACGCAGTATTTT.

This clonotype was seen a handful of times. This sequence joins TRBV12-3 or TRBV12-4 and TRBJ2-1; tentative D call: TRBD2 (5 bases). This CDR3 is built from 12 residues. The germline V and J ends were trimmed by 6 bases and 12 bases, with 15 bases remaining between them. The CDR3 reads CASRVKRLRQFF. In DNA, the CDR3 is TGTGCCAGCAGGGTTAAGCGACTAAGGCAGTTCTTC.

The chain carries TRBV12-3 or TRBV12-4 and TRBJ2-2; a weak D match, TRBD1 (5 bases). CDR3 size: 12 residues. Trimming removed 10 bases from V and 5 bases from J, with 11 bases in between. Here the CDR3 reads CAIRAGTGELFF. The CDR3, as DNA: TGTGCCATTAGAGCAGGGACCGGGGAGCTGTTTTTT.